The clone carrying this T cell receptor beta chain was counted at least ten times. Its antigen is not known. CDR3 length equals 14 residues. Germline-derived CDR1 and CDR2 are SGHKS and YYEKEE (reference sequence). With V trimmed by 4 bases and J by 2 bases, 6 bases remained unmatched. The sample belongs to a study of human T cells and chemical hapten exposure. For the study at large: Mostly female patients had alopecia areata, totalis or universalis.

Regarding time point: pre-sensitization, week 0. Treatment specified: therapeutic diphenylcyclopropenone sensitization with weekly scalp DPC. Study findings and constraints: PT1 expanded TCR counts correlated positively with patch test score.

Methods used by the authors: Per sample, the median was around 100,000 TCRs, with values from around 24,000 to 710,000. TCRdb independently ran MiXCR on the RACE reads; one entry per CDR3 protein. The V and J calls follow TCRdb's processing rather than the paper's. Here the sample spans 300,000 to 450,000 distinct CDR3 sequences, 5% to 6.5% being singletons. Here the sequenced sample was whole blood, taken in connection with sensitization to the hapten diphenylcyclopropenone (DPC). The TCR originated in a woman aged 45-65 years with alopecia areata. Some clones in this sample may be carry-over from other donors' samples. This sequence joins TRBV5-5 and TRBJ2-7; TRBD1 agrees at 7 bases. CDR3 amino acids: CASSRGLGTYEQYF. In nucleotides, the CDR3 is TGTGCCAGCAGCAGGGGGCTTGGGACCTACGAGCAGTACTTC. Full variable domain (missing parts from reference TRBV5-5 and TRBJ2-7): DAGVTQSPTHLIKTRGQQVTLRCSPISGHKSVSWYQQVLGQGPQFIFQYYEKEERGRGNFPDRFSARQFPNYSSELNVNALLLGDSALYLCASSRGLGTYEQYFGPGTRLTVT.